This T cell receptor beta chain emerged from a study of cytomegalovirus exposure and HLA in healthy donors. About the research overall: Among the roughly 370 genotyped donors, 65% to 85% were placed in the Caucasian-associated ancestry cluster. General observations from the study: In a later analysis, TCR beta V- and J-gene trimming showed a link to a missense DCLRE1C variant. Earlier analysis looked at TCR beta V segments, and most were productive about 90% or about 30% of the time. Testing in vitro showed a few CMV-associated chains specific for CMV antigens.

Trimming removed 6 bases from V and 1 base from J; junction bases left unmatched: 8. The CDR3 is 16 amino acids. The germline V gene has CDR1 LNHDA and CDR2 SQIVND (reference sequence). Note on this clone: Its antigen is currently unknown.

The PCR was carried out with 60 Vbeta primers and 13 Jbeta primers. TCRdb's copy holds only in-frame clones and misses some; the assay was immunoSEQ multiplex PCR. The sample data list some 130,000 clones. This receptor was obtained from a woman aged 35 to 49 in good health and CMV-seropositive. J is TRBJ2-1 and V is TRBV19; 8 bases agree with TRBD1. Material for sequencing was PBMCs. CDR3 loop: CASRERQGPSYNEQFF. In DNA form, the CDR3 reads TGTGCCAGTAGAGAAAGACAGGGGCCGTCCTACAATGAGCAGTTCTTC.